These T cell receptor beta chains were read from a single sample in a study of T cells in Graves' hyperthyroidism and ophthalmopathy. Using its own MiXCR run on the multiplex PCR reads, TCRdb lists one record per CDR3 protein. Here the sample spans about 840,000 distinct CDR3 sequences, around 38% being singletons. The sample was blood. These receptors were collected from a man aged 18 to 30 with Graves' hyperthyroidism. The CDR3 runs from the conserved cysteine through the conserved F or W. D genes are given only for firm matches. Rows give clone size only sometimes, using once, few, many, or a class for an expanded clone.

V gene: TRBV5-5
J gene: TRBJ2-3
D gene: -
clone size: -
CDR3 DNA: TGTGCCAGCAGGCCCCTAGGGGATACGCAGTATTTT
CDR3 protein: CASRPLGDTQYF

V gene: TRBV7-2
J gene: TRBJ1-1
D gene: -
clone size: few
CDR3 DNA: TGTGCCAGCAGCCCCTTTTCCAGGGGCGTAAACACTGAAGCTTTCTTT
CDR3 protein: CASSPFSRGVNTEAFF

V gene: TRBV7-2
J gene: TRBJ1-1
D gene: -
clone size: -
CDR3 DNA: TGTGCCAGCAGCTTATGGGCAGGGCAGAACACTGAAGCTTTCTTT
CDR3 protein: CASSLWAGQNTEAFF

V gene: TRBV6-5
J gene: TRBJ2-2
D gene: -
clone size: -
CDR3 DNA: TGTGCCAGCAGTTACTCGACCAGGAACCTTAACACCGGGGAGCTGTTTTTT
CDR3 protein: CASSYSTRNLNTGELFF

V gene: TRBV4-3
J gene: TRBJ2-5
D gene: -
clone size: -
CDR3 DNA: TGCGCCAGCAGCCAAGATCTTCAGTGGGAGACCCAGTACTTC
CDR3 protein: CASSQDLQWETQYF

V gene: TRBV14
J gene: TRBJ2-2
D gene: TRBD2
clone size: few
CDR3 DNA: TGTGCCAGCAGCCACATAGCGGGAAGGAACACCGGGGAGCTGTTTTTT
CDR3 protein: CASSHIAGRNTGELFF

V gene: TRBV4-1
J gene: TRBJ2-7
D gene: -
clone size: once
CDR3 DNA: TGCGCCAGCAGCCAACCAACCCGAGGACGGAAATACGAGCAGTACTTC
CDR3 protein: CASSQPTRGRKYEQYF

V gene: TRBV20-1
J gene: TRBJ1-1
D gene: -
clone size: few
CDR3 DNA: TGCAGTGCTAGAAGCGGGGGGCGAGGAGGGGAAGCTTTCTTT
CDR3 protein: CSARSGGRGGEAFF

V gene: TRBV29-1
J gene: TRBJ1-3
D gene: -
clone size: many
CDR3 DNA: TGCAGCGTTGACGGAGGAGCTGGAAACACCATATATTTT
CDR3 protein: CSVDGGAGNTIYF

V gene: TRBV9
J gene: TRBJ2-7
D gene: -
clone size: -
CDR3 DNA: -
CDR3 protein: CASSFYICSADDRAYEQYF

V gene: TRBV19
J gene: TRBJ1-5
D gene: -
clone size: many
CDR3 DNA: TGTGCCAGTAGTCCCCCGACAGCGCAAATCTATCAGCCCCAGCATTTT
CDR3 protein: CASSPPTAQIYQPQHF

V gene: TRBV29-1
J gene: TRBJ1-1
D gene: -
clone size: many
CDR3 DNA: TGCAGCGTGGAACTCCCTCAAGGAAGCACTGAAGCTTTCTTT
CDR3 protein: CSVELPQGSTEAFF

V gene: TRBV6-1
J gene: TRBJ1-2
D gene: -
clone size: -
CDR3 DNA: TGTGCCAGCAGTGAAGATCGATTTAACTATGGCTACACCTTC
CDR3 protein: CASSEDRFNYGYTF

V gene: TRBV29-1
J gene: TRBJ2-2
D gene: -
clone size: many
CDR3 DNA: TGCAGCGTGGGGGACTGGGCGAACACCGGGGAGCTGTTTTTT
CDR3 protein: CSVGDWANTGELFF

V gene: TRBV9
J gene: TRBJ2-7
D gene: -
clone size: few
CDR3 DNA: TGTGCCAGCAGCCGACAGCCCGACTACGAGCAGTACTTC
CDR3 protein: CASSRQPDYEQYF

V gene: TRBV2
J gene: TRBJ1-6
D gene: -
clone size: -
CDR3 DNA: TGTGCCAGCAGCGGGGGGCAACGTAATTCACCCCTCCACTTT
CDR3 protein: CASSGGQRNSPLHF

V gene: TRBV29-1
J gene: TRBJ2-7
D gene: TRBD1
clone size: many
CDR3 DNA: TGCAGCGCCCTCGGACAGGGCTACGAGCAGTACTTC
CDR3 protein: CSALGQGYEQYF

V gene: TRBV7-8
J gene: TRBJ2-7
D gene: -
clone size: -
CDR3 DNA: TGTGCCAGCAGCTCGGGAAGGTCCCACCCCTACGAGCAGTACTTC
CDR3 protein: CASSSGRSHPYEQYF

V gene: TRBV19
J gene: TRBJ1-6
D gene: -
clone size: -
CDR3 DNA: TGTGCCAGTAGTAACGGGGATAATTCACCCCTCCACTTT
CDR3 protein: CASSNGDNSPLHF

V gene: TRBV13
J gene: TRBJ2-7
D gene: TRBD2
clone size: -
CDR3 DNA: TGTGCCAGCAGCTCCCAACGGGGGGGCGAGCAGTACTTC
CDR3 protein: CASSSQRGGEQYF

V gene: TRBV5-1
J gene: TRBJ1-2
D gene: -
clone size: few
CDR3 DNA: TGCGCCAGCAGCTCCGGGACGCTGGAAAGTTTTGGCTACACCTTC
CDR3 protein: CASSSGTLESFGYTF

V gene: TRBV9
J gene: TRBJ1-1
D gene: -
clone size: few
CDR3 DNA: TGTGCCAGCAGCGTAGGAGAAACAGGGTGGGCTGAAGCTTTCTTT
CDR3 protein: CASSVGETGWAEAFF

V gene: TRBV7-9
J gene: TRBJ2-7
D gene: -
clone size: -
CDR3 DNA: TGTGCCAGCAGCTTGGGTGGGGCGGAGGAGCAGTACTTC
CDR3 protein: CASSLGGAEEQYF

V gene: TRBV10-3
J gene: TRBJ1-3
D gene: -
clone size: -
CDR3 DNA: TGTGCCAGCAAGAGGGGAAGCTCTGGAAACACCATATATTTT
CDR3 protein: CASKRGSSGNTIYF

V gene: TRBV9
J gene: TRBJ2-6
D gene: -
clone size: few
CDR3 DNA: TGTGCCAGCAGCTCTCGTACAGGGGCCAACGTCCTGACTTTC
CDR3 protein: CASSSRTGANVLTF

V gene: TRBV11-2
J gene: TRBJ2-5
D gene: TRBD2
clone size: many
CDR3 DNA: TGTGCCAGCAGCTTGCTAGCGGGAGTCCAAGAGACCCAGTACTTC
CDR3 protein: CASSLLAGVQETQYF

V gene: TRBV12-3/TRBV12-4
J gene: TRBJ1-4
D gene: -
clone size: few
CDR3 DNA: TGTGCCAGCAGTTACACGGGACGGGGGAAACTGTTTTTT
CDR3 protein: CASSYTGRGKLFF

V gene: TRBV6-5
J gene: TRBJ2-2
D gene: -
clone size: -
CDR3 DNA: TGTGCCAGCAGTTACGGTTTTGGGGACTTCACCGGGGAGCTGTTTTTT
CDR3 protein: CASSYGFGDFTGELFF

V gene: TRBV6-5
J gene: TRBJ2-5
D gene: TRBD1
clone size: few
CDR3 DNA: TGTGCCAGCAGTTACTCGGGACAGTTTCAAGAGACCCAGTACTTC
CDR3 protein: CASSYSGQFQETQYF

V gene: TRBV20-1
J gene: TRBJ2-7
D gene: -
clone size: -
CDR3 DNA: TGCAGTGCTAGCGGGAACCTTTACGAGCAGTACTTC
CDR3 protein: CSASGNLYEQYF

V gene: TRBV2
J gene: TRBJ1-5
D gene: TRBD1
clone size: -
CDR3 DNA: TGTGCCAGCAGTGAAGAGGGGCGGACAGGGTCCAGCAATCAGCCCCAGCATTTT
CDR3 protein: CASSEEGRTGSSNQPQHF

V gene: TRBV7-8
J gene: TRBJ1-2
D gene: TRBD1
clone size: few
CDR3 DNA: TGTGCCAGCAGCACCTGGGACAGTATAAACTATGGCTACACCTTC
CDR3 protein: CASSTWDSINYGYTF

V gene: TRBV9
J gene: TRBJ2-7
D gene: TRBD1
clone size: few
CDR3 DNA: TGTGCCAGCAGCGCGCCCGGGACAGTATCCTACGAGCAGTACTTC
CDR3 protein: CASSAPGTVSYEQYF

V gene: TRBV12-3/TRBV12-4
J gene: TRBJ1-1
D gene: TRBD1
clone size: -
CDR3 DNA: TGTGCCAGCAGTTCCGGACAGGGAGTATGGAACACTGAAGCTTTCTTT
CDR3 protein: CASSSGQGVWNTEAFF

V gene: TRBV15
J gene: TRBJ1-5
D gene: -
clone size: many
CDR3 DNA: TGTGCCACCAGCCCTGGGGGGTTCAATCAGCCCCAGCATTTT
CDR3 protein: CATSPGGFNQPQHF

V gene: TRBV4-1
J gene: TRBJ1-2
D gene: -
clone size: few
CDR3 DNA: TGCGCCAGCAGCCAAGTCAGAGGTACTAACTATGGCTACACCTTC
CDR3 protein: CASSQVRGTNYGYTF

V gene: TRBV2
J gene: TRBJ2-2
D gene: TRBD2
clone size: -
CDR3 DNA: TGTGCCAGCAAGGCGGGAGTTGCCGGGGAGCTGTTTTTT
CDR3 protein: CASKAGVAGELFF

V gene: TRBV6-1
J gene: TRBJ1-5
D gene: TRBD1
clone size: -
CDR3 DNA: TGTGCCAGCATCAGGACAGGGAACGCTTATAGCAATCAGCCCCAGCATTTT
CDR3 protein: CASIRTGNAYSNQPQHF

V gene: TRBV9
J gene: TRBJ2-7
D gene: -
clone size: -
CDR3 DNA: TGCGCCAGCAGCCAAGAAATATACCACTCCTACGAGCAGTACTTC
CDR3 protein: CASSQEIYHSYEQYF

V gene: TRBV5-1
J gene: TRBJ2-2
D gene: -
clone size: few
CDR3 DNA: TGCGCCAGCAGATTCCGGCCGGGGCAGCCAAACACCGGGGAGCTGTTTTTT
CDR3 protein: CASRFRPGQPNTGELFF

V gene: TRBV4-1
J gene: TRBJ2-5
D gene: -
clone size: few
CDR3 DNA: TGCGCCAGCAGCCAAGAAGACACCCAAGAGACCCAGTACTTC
CDR3 protein: CASSQEDTQETQYF

V gene: TRBV6-5
J gene: TRBJ1-1
D gene: -
clone size: many
CDR3 DNA: TGTGCCAGCAGTGCGAACTCAGGCACTGAAGCTTTCTTT
CDR3 protein: CASSANSGTEAFF

V gene: TRBV7-8
J gene: TRBJ1-1
D gene: -
clone size: -
CDR3 DNA: TGTGCCAGCAGCCCCGCCGACAAGCAAAGGACTGAAGCTTTCTTT
CDR3 protein: CASSPADKQRTEAFF

V gene: TRBV9
J gene: TRBJ2-7
D gene: -
clone size: -
CDR3 DNA: TGTGCCAGCAGCGGGTACCAGGGGTCCTACGAGCAGTACTTC
CDR3 protein: CASSGYQGSYEQYF

V gene: TRBV5-6
J gene: TRBJ2-7
D gene: TRBD1
clone size: -
CDR3 DNA: TGTGCCAGCACCGGACAGGGATCGAACTACGAGCAGTACTTC
CDR3 protein: CASTGQGSNYEQYF

V gene: TRBV5-1
J gene: TRBJ2-2
D gene: -
clone size: few
CDR3 DNA: TGCGCCAGCAAAGTTGGGGCCGGGGAGCTGTTTTTT
CDR3 protein: CASKVGAGELFF

V gene: TRBV19
J gene: TRBJ1-1
D gene: TRBD1
clone size: many
CDR3 DNA: TGTGCCACTCACGACAGGGCCGCTGAAGCTTTCTTT
CDR3 protein: CATHDRAAEAFF

V gene: TRBV24-1
J gene: TRBJ1-4
D gene: -
clone size: -
CDR3 DNA: TGTGCCAGCACCCCCCCGGGGTCCTTTAATGAAAAACTGTTTTTT
CDR3 protein: CASTPPGSFNEKLFF